This is a list of T cell receptor beta chains from one sample in a study of blood T cell repertoires in COVID-19. The repertoire was sequenced with immunoSEQ multiplex PCR; TCRdb's copy has only in-frame clones and lacks some. The profile shows about 130,000 clones, 70% to 85% of them singletons. Sequences were obtained from peripheral blood. These receptor sequences come from a woman of 80 years or more with acute or convalescent COVID-19. The CDR3 runs from the conserved cysteine through the conserved F or W. D genes are given only for firm matches. Only some rows state a clone size, as once, few, many or a class for expanded clones.

d_call,v_call,j_call,clone_size,cdr3_aa,cdr3_nt
NA,TRBV12-5,TRBJ2-7,NA,CASELGYEQYF,TGTGCTAGTGAGCTAGGTTACGAGCAGTACTTC
TRBD1,TRBV4-1,TRBJ1-1,NA,CASSQGGQGEAFF,TGCGCCAGCAGCCAGGGGGGACAGGGCGAAGCTTTCTTT
NA,TRBV30,TRBJ1-1,few,CAWSRGWAEAFF,TGTGCCTGGAGTCGGGGGTGGGCTGAAGCTTTCTTT
NA,TRBV4-1,TRBJ1-1,NA,CASSQEPRRMGDTEAFF,TGCGCCAGCAGCCAAGAGCCACGGAGGATGGGTGACACTGAAGCTTTCTTT
TRBD1,TRBV7-3,TRBJ1-1,NA,CASSLGRQGVTEAFF,TGTGCCAGCAGCTTAGGGCGACAGGGGGTAACTGAAGCTTTCTTT
NA,TRBV19,TRBJ2-7,NA,CASRRTARGDYEQYF,TGTGCCAGTCGTAGGACAGCAAGGGGAGACTACGAGCAGTACTTC
NA,TRBV5-4,TRBJ1-1,NA,CASSLGRGGTEAFF,TGTGCCAGCAGCTTGGGCAGGGGTGGCACTGAAGCTTTCTTT
TRBD2,TRBV7-2,TRBJ2-7,NA,CASSLNAGLAGGEQYF,TGTGCCAGCAGCTTAAACGCGGGACTAGCGGGGGGAGAGCAGTACTTC
NA,TRBV6-4,TRBJ1-1,NA,CASSVSFGQGSNTEAFF,TGTGCCAGCAGTGTTTCGTTCGGGCAGGGATCGAACACTGAAGCTTTCTTT
NA,TRBV19,TRBJ1-1,NA,CATRRGYTEAFF,TGTGCCACCCGTCGGGGGTACACTGAAGCTTTCTTT
NA,TRBV6-5,TRBJ2-3,NA,CASETDTQYF,TGTGCCAGTGAGACAGATACGCAGTATTTT
TRBD2,TRBV4-1,TRBJ2-7,NA,CASSQTVESGGTEQYF,TGCGCCAGCAGTCAAACCGTGGAAAGCGGGGGGACCGAGCAGTACTTC
NA,TRBV7-9,TRBJ1-1,NA,CASSSRTPGKNTEAFF,TGTGCCAGCAGCTCCCGGACCCCAGGGAAGAACACTGAAGCTTTCTTT
NA,TRBV3-1/TRBV3-2,TRBJ1-6,NA,CASSQRTSSSPLHF,TGTGCCAGCAGCCAGCGGACATCCAGTTCACCCCTCCACTTT